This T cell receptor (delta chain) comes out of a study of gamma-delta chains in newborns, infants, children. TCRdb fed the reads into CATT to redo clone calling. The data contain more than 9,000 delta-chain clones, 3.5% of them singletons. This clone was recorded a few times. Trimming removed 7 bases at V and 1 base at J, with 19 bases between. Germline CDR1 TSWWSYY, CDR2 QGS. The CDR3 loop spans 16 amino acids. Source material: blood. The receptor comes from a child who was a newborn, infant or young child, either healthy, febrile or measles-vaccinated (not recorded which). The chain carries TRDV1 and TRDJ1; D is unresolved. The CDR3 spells CALDFAPPEGTDKLIF. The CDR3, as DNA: TGTGCTCTTGACTTCGCGCCGCCCGAGGGCACCGATAAACTCATCTTT.